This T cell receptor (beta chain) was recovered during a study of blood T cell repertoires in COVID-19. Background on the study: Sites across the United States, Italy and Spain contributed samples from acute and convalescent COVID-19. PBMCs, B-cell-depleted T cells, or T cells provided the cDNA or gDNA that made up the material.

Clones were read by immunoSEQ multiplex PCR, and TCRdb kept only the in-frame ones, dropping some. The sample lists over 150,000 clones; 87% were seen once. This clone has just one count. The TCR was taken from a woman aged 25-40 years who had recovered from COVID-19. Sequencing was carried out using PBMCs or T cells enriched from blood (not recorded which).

This CDR3 is CAISESDTNTEAFF. The DNA for the CDR3 is TGTGCCATCAGTGAGTCGGACACAAACACTGAAGCTTTCTTT. The chain uses TRBV10-3 and TRBJ1-1; a possible D gene is TRBD1 (5 bases). The CDR3 sequence is 14 residues long. Trimming took off 0 bases at V and 2 bases at J, with 7 bases between the two ends. CDR1 and CDR2 (germline): ENHRY, SYGVKD.